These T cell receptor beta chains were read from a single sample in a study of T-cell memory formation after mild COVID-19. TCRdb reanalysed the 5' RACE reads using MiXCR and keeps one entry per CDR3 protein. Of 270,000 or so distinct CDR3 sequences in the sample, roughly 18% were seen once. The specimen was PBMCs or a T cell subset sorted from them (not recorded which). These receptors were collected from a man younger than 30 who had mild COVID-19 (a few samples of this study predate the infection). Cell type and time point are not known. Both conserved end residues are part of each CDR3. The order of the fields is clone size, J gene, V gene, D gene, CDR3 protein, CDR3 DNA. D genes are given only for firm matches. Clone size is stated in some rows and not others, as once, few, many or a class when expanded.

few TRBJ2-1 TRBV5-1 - CASSLVFIGPGDRGQFF TGCGCCAGCAGCTTGGTATTTATAGGACCGGGCGATCGTGGTCAGTTCTTC
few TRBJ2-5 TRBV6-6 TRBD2 CASRVRGGGFSETQYF TGTGCCAGCAGAGTTCGGGGCGGGGGGTTCTCAGAGACCCAGTACTTC
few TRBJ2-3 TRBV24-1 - CATTPGVSTDTQYF TGTGCCACCACCCCCGGGGTATCCACAGATACGCAGTATTTT
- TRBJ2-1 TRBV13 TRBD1 CASSQRTGGYTEQFF TGTGCCAGCAGCCAACGGACAGGGGGTTATACTGAGCAGTTCTTC
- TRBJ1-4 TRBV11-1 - CASSLITGPETEKLFF TGTGCCAGCAGTCTTATTACCGGACCCGAGACTGAAAAACTGTTTTTT
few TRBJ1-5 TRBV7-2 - CASRENRNQPQHF TGTGCCAGCAGAGAGAACAGGAATCAGCCCCAGCATTTT
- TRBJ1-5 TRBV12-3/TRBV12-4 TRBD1 CASTQGQYNQPQHF TGTGCCAGCACCCAGGGACAGTACAATCAGCCCCAGCATTTT
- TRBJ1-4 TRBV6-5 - CASSLQVPPAEKLFF TGTGCCAGCAGTTTACAGGTTCCACCCGCAGAAAAACTGTTTTTT
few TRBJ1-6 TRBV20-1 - CSGPHSPLHF TGCAGCGGACCCCATTCACCCCTCCACTTT
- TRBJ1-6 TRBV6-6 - CASILELSSSPLHF -
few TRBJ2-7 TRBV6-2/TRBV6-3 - CASSYVAAGEQYF TGTGCCAGCAGTTACGTTGCAGCCGGCGAGCAGTACTTC
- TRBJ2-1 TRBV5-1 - CASSLSNYNEQFF TGCGCCAGCAGCTTAAGCAATTACAATGAGCAGTTCTTC
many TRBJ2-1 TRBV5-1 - CASSPQGYNEQFF TGCGCCAGCAGCCCACAGGGTTACAATGAGCAGTTCTTC
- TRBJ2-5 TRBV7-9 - CASSHRLGETQYF TGTGCCAGCAGCCACCGGCTCGGGGAGACCCAGTACTTC
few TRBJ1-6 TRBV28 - CASSLGFYNSPLHF TGTGCCAGCAGTTTAGGCTTTTATAATTCACCCCTCCACTTT
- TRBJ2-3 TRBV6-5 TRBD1 CASSRNPGGTDTQYF TGTGCCAGCAGCCGCAATCCAGGGGGAACGGATACGCAGTATTTT
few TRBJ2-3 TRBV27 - CASSFFAGPTDTQYF TGTGCCAGCAGTTTCTTTGCGGGGCCCACAGATACGCAGTATTTT
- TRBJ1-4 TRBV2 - CASRQARRSGNEKLFF TGTGCCAGCAGGCAAGCGAGAAGGTCGGGAAATGAAAAACTGTTTTTT
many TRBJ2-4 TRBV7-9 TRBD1 CASSLGTGLRDIQYF TGTGCCAGCAGCTTGGGGACAGGGTTAAGAGACATTCAGTACTTC
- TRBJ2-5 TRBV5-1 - CASSWGPGQETQYF TGCGCCAGCAGCTGGGGGCCAGGACAAGAGACCCAGTACTTC
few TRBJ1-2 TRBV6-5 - CASSNGGTYGYTF TGTGCCAGCAGTAACGGGGGGACCTATGGCTACACCTTC
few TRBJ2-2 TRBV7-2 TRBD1 CASSSGQGGDTGELFF TGTGCCAGCAGCTCTGGACAGGGAGGTGACACCGGGGAGCTGTTTTTT
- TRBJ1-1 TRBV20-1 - CSARGGAQGTEAFF TGCAGTGCTAGAGGGGGGGCACAAGGGACTGAAGCTTTCTTT
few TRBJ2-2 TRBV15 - CATSRSFTGELFF TGTGCCACCAGCAGGTCTTTCACCGGGGAGCTGTTTTTT
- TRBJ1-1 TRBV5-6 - CASSLFDRSHTEAFF TGTGCCAGCAGCTTGTTTGACAGGAGCCACACTGAAGCTTTCTTT
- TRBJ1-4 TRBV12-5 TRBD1 CASGFSGQGGEKLFF TGTGCTAGTGGCTTTTCGGGACAGGGTGGTGAAAAACTGTTTTTT
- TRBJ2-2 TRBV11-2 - CASSFRLTGELFF TGTGCCAGCAGCTTCCGTCTGACCGGGGAGCTGTTTTTT
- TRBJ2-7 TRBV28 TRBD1 CASGQGAEYEQYF TGTGCCAGCGGACAGGGGGCGGAATACGAGCAGTACTTC
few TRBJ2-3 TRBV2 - CASRAGTTSTDTQYF TGTGCCAGCAGGGCCGGGACCACCAGCACAGATACGCAGTATTTT
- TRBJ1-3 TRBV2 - CASSAWLRSDTIYF TGTGCCAGCAGTGCGTGGCTCCGGTCTGACACCATATATTTT
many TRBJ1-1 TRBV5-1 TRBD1 CASSLVGTGTEAFF TGCGCCAGCAGCTTGGTCGGGACAGGGACTGAAGCTTTCTTT
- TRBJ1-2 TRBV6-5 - CASSYSNGPYGYTF TGTGCCAGCAGTTACTCGAATGGCCCCTATGGCTACACCTTC
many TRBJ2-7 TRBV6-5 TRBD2 CASRSPGGSSYEQYF TGTGCCAGCAGGTCCCCCGGGGGGAGCTCCTACGAGCAGTACTTC
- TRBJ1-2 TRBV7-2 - CASSAKGSGGYGYTF TGTGCCAGCAGCGCTAAGGGTTCCGGGGGCTATGGCTACACCTTC
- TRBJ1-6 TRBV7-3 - CASSDARNSPLHF TGTGCCAGCAGCGACGCCAGAAATTCACCCCTCCACTTT
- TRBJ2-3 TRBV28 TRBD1 CATGGQGASTDTQYF TGTGCCACCGGGGGACAGGGCGCTAGCACAGATACGCAGTATTTT
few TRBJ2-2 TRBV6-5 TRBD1 CASRRDRNTGELFF TGTGCCAGCAGAAGGGACAGAAACACCGGGGAGCTGTTTTTT
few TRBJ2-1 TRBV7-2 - CASSSAAGLSYNEQFF TGTGCCAGCAGCTCGGCGGCAGGCCTCTCCTACAATGAGCAGTTCTTC
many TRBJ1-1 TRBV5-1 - CASSLEMNTEAFF TGCGCCAGCAGCTTGGAGATGAACACTGAAGCTTTCTTT
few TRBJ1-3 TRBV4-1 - CASSPRTGPRVGSGNTIYF TGCGCCAGCAGCCCCCGCACAGGTCCCAGGGTCGGCTCTGGAAACACCATATATTTT
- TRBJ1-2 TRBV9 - CASSVDESYGYTF TGTGCCAGCAGCGTAGATGAGTCCTATGGCTACACCTTC
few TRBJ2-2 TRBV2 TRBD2 CASSEISGGNTGELFF TGTGCCAGCAGTGAAATTAGCGGGGGGAACACCGGGGAGCTGTTTTTT
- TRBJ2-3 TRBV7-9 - CASSPWRDTQYF TGTGCCAGCAGCCCATGGAGGGATACGCAGTATTTT
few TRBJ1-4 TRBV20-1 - CSASPRGNGEKLFF TGCAGTGCTAGTCCCAGGGGCAATGGTGAAAAACTGTTTTTT
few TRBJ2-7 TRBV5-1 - CASRPGTRYEQYF TGCGCCAGCCGCCCAGGGACCCGCTACGAGCAGTACTTC
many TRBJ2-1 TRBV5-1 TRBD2 CASSTGTSGKSSYNEQFF TGCGCCAGCAGCACCGGGACTAGCGGGAAGAGCTCCTACAATGAGCAGTTCTTC
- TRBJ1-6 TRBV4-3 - CASSQDLRTDGSPLHF TGCGCCAGCAGCCAAGATCTGAGGACCGACGGTTCACCCCTCCACTTT
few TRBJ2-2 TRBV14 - CASSHGKGQIGELFF TGTGCCAGCAGCCACGGAAAGGGGCAGATCGGGGAGCTGTTTTTT
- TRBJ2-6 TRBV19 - CASTLEGGLANVLTF TGTGCCAGTACCCTCGAGGGGGGCTTAGCCAACGTCCTGACTTTC
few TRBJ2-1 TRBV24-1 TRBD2 CATSGHPGLPWGNEQFF TGTGCCACCAGTGGCCATCCGGGACTACCCTGGGGGAATGAGCAGTTCTTC
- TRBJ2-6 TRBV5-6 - CASSLAVSGPLSGANVLTF TGTGCCAGCAGCTTGGCCGTTAGCGGCCCTCTCTCTGGGGCCAACGTCCTGACTTTC
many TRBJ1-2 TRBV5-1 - CASSFDKPHYGYTF TGCGCCAGCAGCTTTGATAAGCCTCACTATGGCTACACCTTC
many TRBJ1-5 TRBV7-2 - CASSLGPDQPQHF TGTGCCAGCAGCTTAGGGCCGGATCAGCCCCAGCATTTT
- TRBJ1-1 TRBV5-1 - CASSLEPGMNTEAFF TGCGCCAGCAGCTTGGAACCAGGCATGAACACTGAAGCTTTCTTT